The TCR beta chain described here comes from a study of cytomegalovirus exposure and HLA in healthy donors. Study-wide results and limits: Cytomegalovirus-associated status was assigned to some 180 TCR beta chains. TCR beta chain V- and J-gene trimming was linked, in a later analysis, to a missense variant in DCLRE1C.

The ends lost 6 bases at V and 0 bases at J; junction bases unmatched: 4. The CDR3 sequence is 14 residues long. Looked up from germline, CDR1 is SNHLY and CDR2 is FYNNEI. As concerns this clone: What it binds is not known.

PCR involved 60 Vbeta and 13 Jbeta primers. Sequencing was performed with immunoSEQ multiplex PCR; in TCRdb, only in-frame clones are kept and a portion is missing. In the table there are nearly 300,000 clones, about nine tenths of which are singletons. The clonotype was recovered from a man aged 40-49 years in good health and CMV-seropositive. The sequencing input was PBMCs. The chain uses TRBV2 and TRBJ2-7; TRBD1 agrees at 8 bases. The CDR3 sequence is CASRGTGGSYEQYF. CDR3 in DNA: TGTGCCAGCAGAGGAACAGGGGGCTCCTACGAGCAGTACTTC.